This T cell receptor beta chain was documented in a study of cytomegalovirus exposure and HLA in healthy donors. Overall study findings and caveats: It was confirmed in vitro that a few of the CMV-associated chains were specific for CMV antigens. Listed as cytomegalovirus-associated were 164 TCR beta chains.

V lost 1 base, J lost 9 bases, and 13 bases lay in between. The CDR3 runs to 14 residues. CDR1 MDHEN and CDR2 SYDVKM come from the germline V gene. Profiled with immunoSEQ multiplex PCR; TCRdb holds only in-frame clones, not every one. The sample holds tens of thousands of clones, approximately 95% seen once. Concerning this clone: Its target is unknown.

The J gene is TRBJ1-5, the V gene TRBV28; D perhaps matches TRBD1 (5 bases). Specimen: PBMCs. This clonotype was obtained from a young woman in good health and CMV-seronegative. The CDR3 DNA reads as TGTGCCAGCAGTTTATTGGCAGGGACTTGGCCCCAGCATTTT. Protein: CASSLLAGTWPQHF.